These 20 T cell receptor beta chains share one sample of origin, sequenced in a study of blood T cell repertoires in COVID-19. The protocol was immunoSEQ multiplex PCR, while the TCRdb copy is restricted to in-frame clones and leaves out a portion. The sample includes fewer than 250,000 clones, 88% seen only once; the top ten take about 4.2%. Sequencing was carried out using peripheral blood. The receptor source for this set is a human donor in a cohort sampled during active COVID-19.

This chain links TRBV5-1 with TRBJ2-2; TRBD1 matches at 7 bases. The V and J ends lost 4 bases and 5 bases, in that order; junction bases with no gene match: 8. The CDR3 extends over 15 amino acids. Germline CDR1 reads SGHRS; CDR2 reads YFSETQ. The CDR3 DNA reads TGCGCCAGCAGCCAGGGTCCAGGGGGAACCGGGGAGCTGTTTTTT. It encodes CASSQGPGGTGELFF. Looking up the rest from reference TRBV5-1 and TRBJ2-2 gives the full variable domain: KAGVTQTPRYLIKTRGQQVTLSCSPISGHRSVSWYQQTPGQGLQFLFEYFSETQRNKGNFPGRFSGRQFSNSRSEMNVSTLELGDSALYLCASSQGPGGTGELFFGEGSRLTVL.

The gene calls are TRBV28 and TRBJ2-2, with 10 bases matching TRBD1. The CDR3 has 14 amino acids. With 4 bases clipped from V and 6 bases from J, the junction kept 2 bases outside the gene matches. The V gene's germline CDR1 is MDHEN and CDR2 SYDVKM. The CDR3 is CASSSGQGSGELFF. The CDR3, as DNA: TGTGCCAGCAGTTCGGGACAGGGGTCCGGGGAGCTGTTTTTT.

This clone was seen a single time. The J gene is TRBJ2-3, the V gene TRBV5-1; D is undetermined. This CDR3 is 15 amino acids long. Germline CDR1 and CDR2: SGHRS and YFSETQ. V lost 3 bases and J lost 0, with 11 bases in between. CDR3 DNA sequence: TGCGCCAGCAGCTGGAGCGCGACGAGCACAGATACGCAGTATTTT. Translated: CASSWSATSTDTQYF.

This chain links TRBV29-1 with TRBJ1-3; 7 bases align to TRBD1. Germline V gene lookup returns CDR1 SQVTM and CDR2 ANQGSEA. V was pared by 3 bases and J by 2 bases, with 4 bases of the junction left unmatched. The CDR3 sequence is 14 residues long. The CDR3 DNA sequence: TGCAGCGTTGATGAGGGGGCGGCTGGAAACACCATATATTTT. Protein: CSVDEGAAGNTIYF.

The chain is built from TRBV4-3 and TRBJ1-2, with TRBD1 as a possible D gene (5 bases). This CDR3 region has 17 residues. V lost 4 bases and J 4 bases, leaving 22 bases between the germline ends. Germline loops: CDR1 LGHNA, CDR2 YSLEER. The CDR3 region is CASSRTYAGEVGYGYTF. For the CDR3, the DNA is TGCGCCAGCAGCCGGACATATGCGGGGGAGGTTGGCTATGGCTACACCTTC.

This clone was detected only once. The rearrangement uses TRBV12-5 and TRBJ1-1, with unresolved D. Looked up from germline, CDR1 is LGHNT and CDR2 is FRNRAP. V was trimmed by 2 bases and J by 6 bases, leaving 10 bases between them. This CDR3 has 13 amino acids. Here the CDR3 DNA reads TGTGCTAGTGGTTTGTCGACACGGTCTGAAGCTTTCTTT. This gives the protein CASGLSTRSEAFF.

This chain joins TRBV19 and TRBJ1-6; 7 nucleotides match TRBD1. There are 17 residues in the CDR3. Germline V gene lookup returns CDR1 LNHDA and CDR2 SQIVND (reference sequence). Trimming removed 5 bases from V and 0 bases from J; junction bases left unmatched: 7. Written as DNA, the CDR3 is TGTGCCAGTAGTCCAACACAGGGGAGCTCCTATAATTCACCCCTCCACTTT. Translating it yields CASSPTQGSSYNSPLHF.

CDR3 bases: TGCGCCAGCAGCCAAGATCAGGGCAGACCCCTCGAGCAGTACTTC. Residues: CASSQDQGRPLEQYF. The rearrangement uses TRBV4-1 and TRBJ2-7; possible D gene TRBD1, 5 bases. This CDR3 contains 15 residues. Trimming removed 0 bases from V and 6 bases from J, with 15 bases in between. Germline lookup yields CDR1 MGHRA and CDR2 YSYEKL.

This chain joins TRBV6-1 and TRBJ1-2; D is uncertain. Trimming took 0 bases from V and 4 from J, leaving 9 bases between them. CDR3 size: 14 residues. Per germline, CDR1 MNHNS and CDR2 SASEGT. The CDR3 loop is CASSEAGQPYGYTF. In nucleotides, the CDR3 is TGTGCCAGCAGTGAAGCTGGGCAGCCCTATGGCTACACCTTC.

This sequence joins TRBV7-2 and TRBJ2-7, with D possibly TRBD1 on 6 matching bases. V lost 7 bases and J 1 base, leaving 14 bases between the germline ends. Germline V gives CDR1 SGHTA, CDR2 FQGNSA. The CDR3 extends over 14 amino acids. This chain's CDR3 is CASTSDRWSYEQYF. Here the CDR3 DNA reads TGTGCCAGCACCTCGGACAGATGGTCCTACGAGCAGTACTTC.

This chain connects TRBV28 to TRBJ2-7; tentatively, D is TRBD2 (7 bases). Germline lookup yields CDR1 MDHEN and CDR2 SYDVKM. This CDR3 comprises 16 residues. V was shortened by 5 bases and J by 2 bases, with 19 bases between the two germline ends. The CDR3 region is CASSGGGRANPYEQYF. The DNA for the CDR3 is TGTGCCAGCAGTGGAGGGGGGAGGGCCAATCCCTACGAGCAGTACTTC.

The V call is TRBV10-3, the J call TRBJ1-2, with D hard to call. Trimming shortened V by 3 bases and J by 0 bases, and 8 bases separated the two germline ends. CDR1 ENHRY and CDR2 SYGVKD come from the germline V gene. The CDR3 totals 14 residues. The CDR3 coding sequence is TGTGCCATCAGTGAAGGGAGAGCTAACTATGGCTACACCTTC. Translating it yields CAISEGRANYGYTF.

The genes are TRBV2 and TRBJ2-6; D ambiguous. The V end was cut by 5 bases, the J end by 1 base, with 12 bases between. There are 16 residues in the CDR3. Germline V CDR1 and CDR2: SNHLY, FYNNEI. The CDR3 protein is CASSSTVPSGANVLTF. The CDR3 DNA sequence: TGTGCCAGCAGTTCCACAGTGCCTTCTGGGGCCAACGTCCTGACTTTC. The full variable domain, rest sourced from reference TRBV2 and TRBJ2-6, is EPEVTQTPSHQVTQMGQEVILRCVPISNHLYFYWYRQILGQKVEFLVSFYNNEISEKSEIFDDQFSVERPDGSNFTLKIRSTKLEDSAMYFCASSSTVPSGANVLTFGAGSRLTVL.

This clone was counted once. The chain combines TRBV10-3 with TRBJ1-6, with D unresolved. Deletions cut 6 bases from V and 5 bases from J, with 14 bases between. The germline V gene has CDR1 ENHRY and CDR2 SYGVKD. The CDR3 is 15 residues long. The CDR3 reads CAIRSREQNNSPLHF. Here the CDR3 DNA reads TGTGCCATCAGAAGCCGGGAGCAAAATAATTCACCCCTCCACTTT.

This sequence joins TRBV18 and TRBJ1-4; a possible D gene is TRBD1 (6 bases). V was cut by 0 bases and J by 8 bases, with 16 bases left in between. Germline V lookup: CDR1 KGHSH, CDR2 LQKENI. This CDR3 region has 16 residues. Written as DNA, the CDR3 is TGTGCCAGCTCACCACCGTTGGCCAGGGGCGGAGAAAAACTGTTTTTT. Protein sequence: CASSPPLARGGEKLFF.

This chain links TRBV29-1 with TRBJ2-3, with D unclear. Per germline, CDR1 SQVTM and CDR2 ANQGSEA. The CDR3 sequence is 11 residues long. Trimming pared 2 bases from V and 11 bases from J, leaving 11 bases between. CDR3 nucleotide sequence: TGCAGCGTTGAAAGCCGCTCCGGGCAGTATTTT. It is translated as CSVESRSGQYF.

This sequence joins TRBV5-4 and TRBJ2-2; D not resolved. CDR3 length equals 16 residues. Germline CDR1 SGHNT, CDR2 YYREEE (reference sequence). The germline V and J ends were trimmed by 2 bases and 0 bases, with 11 bases remaining between them. CDR3 sequence: CASSFDPGANTGELFF. CDR3 DNA: TGTGCCAGCAGCTTTGATCCAGGCGCGAACACCGGGGAGCTGTTTTTT.

This rearrangement joins TRBV12-3 or TRBV12-4 to TRBJ2-7; D is uncertain. Deletions cut 10 bases from V and 9 bases from J, with 16 bases between. The CDR3 length is 11 residues. The CDR3 DNA reads TGTGCCACCACGGTCCTAATCGGGCAGTACTTC. Translating gives CATTVLIGQYF.

A single count supports this clone. J is TRBJ1-1 and V is TRBV7-6; 7 nucleotides align to TRBD1. CDR1 is SGHVS, CDR2 FNYEAQ, per germline. CDR3 length: 14 amino acids. V shed 4 bases, J shed 1 base, and the junction held 3 bases outside the gene matches. CDR3 loop: CASSSGQWNTEAFF. The CDR3 DNA reads as TGTGCCAGCAGCTCGGGACAGTGGAACACTGAAGCTTTCTTT.

The V and J genes are TRBV15 and TRBJ2-7, with 11 bases aligning to TRBD2. The CDR3 is made up of 18 amino acids. From germline, CDR1 is LNHNV and CDR2 YYDKDF (reference sequence). V shed 1 base and J 6 bases; nucleotides not matched to a gene: 14. CDR3 residues: CATSRAGITSGSFGEQYF. The CDR3 DNA follows: TGTGCCACCAGCAGAGCAGGGATCACTAGCGGGAGTTTTGGCGAGCAGTACTTC.